Included here is one T cell receptor beta chain sequence, with context. The sample originates from a study of blood T cell repertoires in COVID-19. Study-wide context: Donors in the United States, Italy and Spain gave samples during acute or convalescent COVID-19. T cells, B-cell-depleted T cells, or PBMCs supplied cDNA or gDNA.

This CDR3 comprises 14 residues. Original analysis: For nucleated cells, counts were estimated from reference gene primer amplification. Here immunoSEQ multiplex PCR was the method, and the copy in TCRdb shows in-frame clones only, minus some. Clonal size and the V and J genes are those of that table, whereas D and trimming came from the DNA. The table lists nearly 350,000 clones, around nine tenths of them singletons. Source material: peripheral blood. This chain links TRBV21-1 with TRBJ2-7; the table's D gene call, TRBD1, was not cross checked with the DNA. TRBV21-1 is designated a pseudogene. This receptor was obtained from a young woman who had recovered from COVID-19. This CDR3 is CASSRHRCPYEQYV. In DNA, the CDR3 is TGTGCCAGCAGCAGACACAGGTGCCCCTACGAGCAGTACGTC.